The TCR beta chain described here comes from a study of T cells after yellow fever vaccination. Template-switching 5'RACE yielded the TCR cDNA; a universal primer site and UMIs were added in the process. TCRdb processed the 5' RACE reads anew with MiXCR; each CDR3 protein has one entry. The table lists about 630,000 distinct CDR3 sequences, approximately 13% of them singletons. Whole-study findings and limits: There was a small share of clonotypes that showed up in both the CD4 and CD8 compartments. Detected again after the booster were most primary-vaccination clones, at 96% CD4 and 80% to 90% CD8.

Comment on this clonotype: Its antigen is not known.

The specimen comprised PBMCs, sampled on the day of the yellow fever booster vaccination. The clonotype was recovered from a man in his thirties or forties who received the YFV17D yellow fever vaccine.

CDR3 sequence: CASSIGTYNEQFF. Here the CDR3 DNA reads TGTGCCAGTAGTATAGGGACCTACAATGAGCAGTTCTTC. The rearrangement links TRBV19 to TRBJ2-1; unclear D gene. V gave up 1 base and J gave up 2 bases, with 3 bases separating them. Germline V gene data show CDR1 as LNHDA and CDR2 as SQIVND (reference sequence). This CDR3 has 13 residues. The full variable domain, rest sourced from reference TRBV19 and TRBJ2-1, is DGGITQSPKYLFRKEGQNVTLSCEQNLNHDAMYWYRQDPGQGLRLIYYSQIVNDFQKGDIAEGYSVSREKKESFPLTVTSAQKNPTAFYLCASSIGTYNEQFFGPGTRLTVL.